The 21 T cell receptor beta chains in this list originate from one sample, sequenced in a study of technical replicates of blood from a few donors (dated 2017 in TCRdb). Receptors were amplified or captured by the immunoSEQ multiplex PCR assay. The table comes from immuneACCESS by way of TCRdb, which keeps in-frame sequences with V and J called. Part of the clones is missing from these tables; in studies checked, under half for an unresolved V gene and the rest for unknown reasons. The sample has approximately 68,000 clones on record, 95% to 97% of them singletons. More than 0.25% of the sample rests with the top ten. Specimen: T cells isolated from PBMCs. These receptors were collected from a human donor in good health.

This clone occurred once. The DNA of the CDR3 is TGCAGCGAGGACGGGGAGTATGGCTACACCTTC. Amino acid sequence: CSEDGEYGYTF. The J gene is TRBJ1-2, the V gene TRBV29-1; D call uncertain. The germline V and J ends were trimmed by 7 bases and 5 bases, with 11 bases remaining between them. Germline V gives CDR1 SQVTM, CDR2 ANQGSEA. This CDR3 has 11 residues.

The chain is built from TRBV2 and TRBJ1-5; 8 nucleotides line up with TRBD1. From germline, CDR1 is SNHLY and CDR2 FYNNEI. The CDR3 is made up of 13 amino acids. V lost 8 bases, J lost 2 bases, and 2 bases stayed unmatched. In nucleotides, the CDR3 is TGTGCCAGCGGGGGACAGGGCAATCAGCCCCAGCATTTT. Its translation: CASGGQGNQPQHF.

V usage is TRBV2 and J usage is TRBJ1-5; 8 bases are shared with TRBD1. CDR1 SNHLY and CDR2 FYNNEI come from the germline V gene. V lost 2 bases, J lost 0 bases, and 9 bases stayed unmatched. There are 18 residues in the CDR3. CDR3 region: CASSELDRASYSNQPQHF. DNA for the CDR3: TGTGCCAGCAGTGAATTGGACAGGGCCTCCTATAGCAATCAGCCCCAGCATTTT.

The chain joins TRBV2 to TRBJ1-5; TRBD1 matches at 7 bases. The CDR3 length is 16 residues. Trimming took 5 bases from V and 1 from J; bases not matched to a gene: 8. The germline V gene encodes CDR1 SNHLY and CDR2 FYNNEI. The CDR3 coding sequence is TGTGCCAGCAGTTCTCAGGGGGTCAGAAGCAATCAGCCCCAGCATTTT. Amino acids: CASSSQGVRSNQPQHF.

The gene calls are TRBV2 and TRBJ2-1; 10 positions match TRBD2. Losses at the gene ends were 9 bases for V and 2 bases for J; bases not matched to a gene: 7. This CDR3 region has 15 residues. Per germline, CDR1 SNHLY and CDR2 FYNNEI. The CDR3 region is CARTLLAGTYNEQFF. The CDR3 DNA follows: TGTGCCAGGACTCTACTAGCGGGGACCTACAATGAGCAGTTCTTC.

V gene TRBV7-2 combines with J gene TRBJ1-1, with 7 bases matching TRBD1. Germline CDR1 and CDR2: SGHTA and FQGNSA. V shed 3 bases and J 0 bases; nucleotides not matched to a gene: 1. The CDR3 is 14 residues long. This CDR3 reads CASSFGTVNTEAFF. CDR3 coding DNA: TGTGCCAGCAGCTTCGGGACAGTGAACACTGAAGCTTTCTTT.

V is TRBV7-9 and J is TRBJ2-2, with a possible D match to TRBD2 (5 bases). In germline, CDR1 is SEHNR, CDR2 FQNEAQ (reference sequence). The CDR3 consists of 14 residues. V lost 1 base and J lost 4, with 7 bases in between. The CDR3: CASSLGGSTGELFF. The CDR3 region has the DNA TGTGCCAGCAGCTTAGGTGGGAGCACCGGGGAGCTGTTTTTT.

In DNA form, the CDR3 reads TGTGCCAGCAGCCAAGGGGACAGGAGCAATCAGCCCCAGCATTTT. Its protein is CASSQGDRSNQPQHF. The rearrangement links TRBV14 to TRBJ1-5; 8 positions match TRBD1. This CDR3 has 15 amino acids. V shed 1 base and J 1 base; nucleotides not matched to a gene: 0. CDR1 is SGHDN, CDR2 FVKESK, per germline.

The DNA for the CDR3 is TGTGCCAGCAGCACCGGACTAGGTGTTGGGGCCAACGTCCTGACTTTC. Translation: CASSTGLGVGANVLTF. V and J are TRBV9 and TRBJ2-6, with 7 bases identical to TRBD2. Trimming cost V 4 bases and J 3 bases; bases outside gene matches: 7. The CDR3 has 16 amino acids. Germline values: CDR1 SGDLS, CDR2 YYNGEE.

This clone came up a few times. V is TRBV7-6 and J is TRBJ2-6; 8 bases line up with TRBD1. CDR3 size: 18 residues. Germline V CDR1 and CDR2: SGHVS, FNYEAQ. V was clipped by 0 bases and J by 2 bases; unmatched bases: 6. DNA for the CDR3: TGTGCCAGCAGCTTAGCGCGTTGGACAGGGACTGGGGCCAACGTCCTGACTTTC. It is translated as CASSLARWTGTGANVLTF. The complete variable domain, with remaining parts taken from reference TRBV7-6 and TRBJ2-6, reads GAGVSQSPRYKVTKRGQDVALRCDPISGHVSLYWYRQALGQGPEFLTYFNYEAQQDKSGLPNDRFSAERPEGSISTLTIQRTEQRDSAMYRCASSLARWTGTGANVLTFGAGSRLTVL.

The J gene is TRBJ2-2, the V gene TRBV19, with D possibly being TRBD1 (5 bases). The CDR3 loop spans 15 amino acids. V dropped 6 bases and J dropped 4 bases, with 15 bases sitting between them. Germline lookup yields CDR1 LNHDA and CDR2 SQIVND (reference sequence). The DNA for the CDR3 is TGTGCCAGTAGCCTCGACAGCCAATCCACCGGGGAGCTGTTTTTT. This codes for CASSLDSQSTGELFF.

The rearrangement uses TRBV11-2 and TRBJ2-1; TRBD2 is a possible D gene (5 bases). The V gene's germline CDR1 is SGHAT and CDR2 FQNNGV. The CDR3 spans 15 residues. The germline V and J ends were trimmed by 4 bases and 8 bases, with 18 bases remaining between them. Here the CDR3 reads CASSSHLGNGDEQFF. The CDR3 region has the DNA TGTGCCAGCAGCTCCCATTTGGGGAACGGGGATGAGCAGTTCTTC.

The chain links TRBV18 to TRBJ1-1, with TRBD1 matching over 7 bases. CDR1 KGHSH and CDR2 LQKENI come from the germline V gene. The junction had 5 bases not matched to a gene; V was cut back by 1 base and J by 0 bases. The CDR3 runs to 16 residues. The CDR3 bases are TGTGCCAGCTCACCACTTCAACAGGGGATGAACACTGAAGCTTTCTTT. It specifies CASSPLQQGMNTEAFF.

This CDR3 is CASSLALNTEAFF. CDR3 nucleotides: TGTGCCAGCAGCTTAGCCCTAAACACTGAAGCTTTCTTT. The chain employs TRBV13 and TRBJ1-1; no firm D call. V was cut by 1 base and J by 2 bases, with 5 bases left in between. The CDR3 sequence is 13 residues long. From germline, CDR1 is PRHDT and CDR2 FYEKMQ (reference sequence).

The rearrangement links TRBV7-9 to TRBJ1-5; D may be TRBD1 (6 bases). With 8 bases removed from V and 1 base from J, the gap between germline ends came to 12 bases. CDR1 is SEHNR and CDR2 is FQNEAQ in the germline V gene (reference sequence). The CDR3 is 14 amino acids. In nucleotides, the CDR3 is TGTGCCAGCGGGGGGGGCTACAGCAATCAGCCCCAGCATTTT. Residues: CASGGGYSNQPQHF.

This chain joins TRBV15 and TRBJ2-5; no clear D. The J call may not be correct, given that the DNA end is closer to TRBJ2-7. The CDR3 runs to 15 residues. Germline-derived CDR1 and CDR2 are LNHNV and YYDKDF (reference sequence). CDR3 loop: CATSRDRQVSYEQYF. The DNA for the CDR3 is TGTGCCACCAGCAGAGATAGGCAGGTCTCCTACGAGCAGTACTTC.

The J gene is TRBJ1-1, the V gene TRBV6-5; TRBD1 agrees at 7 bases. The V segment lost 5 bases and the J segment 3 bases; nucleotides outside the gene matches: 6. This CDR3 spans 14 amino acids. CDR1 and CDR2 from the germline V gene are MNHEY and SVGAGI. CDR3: CASSLRDSYTEAFF. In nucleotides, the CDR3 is TGTGCCAGCAGTCTCCGGGACAGCTACACTGAAGCTTTCTTT.

CDR3 in DNA: TGTGCCAGCAGCTTAGTTCGGAGCTCCTACGAGCAGTACTTC. This codes for CASSLVRSSYEQYF. The chain couples TRBV11-2 to TRBJ2-7; D not resolved. Trimming removed 1 base at V and 0 bases at J, with 7 bases between. CDR3 size: 14 residues. CDR1 SGHAT and CDR2 FQNNGV come from the germline V gene.

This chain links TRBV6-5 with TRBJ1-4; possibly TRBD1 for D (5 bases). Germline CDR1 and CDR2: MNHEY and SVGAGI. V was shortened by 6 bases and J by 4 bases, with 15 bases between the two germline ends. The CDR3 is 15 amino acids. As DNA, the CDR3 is TGTGCCAGCAGAAGTGGTATGGGGCTTAATGAAAAACTGTTTTTT. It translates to CASRSGMGLNEKLFF.

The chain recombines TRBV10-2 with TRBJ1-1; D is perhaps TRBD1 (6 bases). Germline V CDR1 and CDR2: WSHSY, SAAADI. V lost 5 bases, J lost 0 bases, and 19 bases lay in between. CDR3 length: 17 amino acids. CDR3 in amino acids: CASSPRDTNGMNTEAFF. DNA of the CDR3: TGCGCCAGCAGTCCTCGGGACACAAACGGCATGAACACTGAAGCTTTCTTT.

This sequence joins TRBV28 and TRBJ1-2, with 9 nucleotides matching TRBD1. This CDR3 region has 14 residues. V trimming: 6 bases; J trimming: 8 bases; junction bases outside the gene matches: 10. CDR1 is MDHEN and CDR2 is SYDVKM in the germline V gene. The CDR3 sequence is CASRSTGQGEGYTF. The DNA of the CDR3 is TGTGCCAGCAGGAGCACGGGACAGGGAGAAGGCTACACCTTC.